The 31 T cell receptor beta chains below were found in one sample sequenced in a study of T cell responses to AZD1222 COVID-19 vaccine. Assay used: immunoSEQ multiplex PCR; TCRdb lists only in-frame clones, some missing. The data show around 270,000 clones, 94% seen once. The sequenced sample was peripheral blood, obtained 28 days after the second AZD1222 dose. The source of these receptors is an adult who received the AZD1222 COVID-19 vaccine.

The chain joins TRBV7-3 to TRBJ2-1, with D perhaps matching TRBD1 or TRBD2 (5 bases each). Germline CDR1 is SGHTA and CDR2 is FQGTGA. The CDR3 length is 16 residues. With 2 bases removed from V and 4 bases from J, the gap between germline ends came to 15 bases. In DNA, the CDR3 is TGTGCCAGCAGCTTACGCTCCGGGACGGCGTACAATGAGCAGTTCTTC. This codes for CASSLRSGTAYNEQFF.

J is TRBJ2-7 and V is TRBV5-1, with 12 bases aligning to TRBD2. Germline-derived CDR1 and CDR2 are SGHRS and YFSETQ. The CDR3 totals 15 residues. The V gene end was trimmed by 4 bases and the J gene end by 6 bases; junction bases not matched to a gene: 8. The CDR3 region is CASSPVASGGGEQYF. CDR3 bases: TGCGCCAGCAGCCCGGTGGCTAGCGGGGGGGGCGAGCAGTACTTC.

The CDR3 reads CASRARGFGNQPQHF. CDR3 bases: TGTGCCAGCAGAGCCAGGGGGTTTGGCAATCAGCCCCAGCATTTT. The J gene is TRBJ1-5, the V gene TRBV28; 7 bases are a match to TRBD1. CDR1 MDHEN and CDR2 SYDVKM come from the germline V gene. The V gene end was trimmed by 6 bases and the J gene end by 2 bases; junction bases not matched to a gene: 7. This CDR3 has 15 residues.

This clone was detected a few times. V and J are TRBV3-1 (or the pseudogene TRBV3-2) and TRBJ2-7; the match to TRBD2 covers 7 bases. Germline V gene data show CDR1 as LGHDT and CDR2 as YNNKEL (reference sequence). The CDR3 totals 15 residues. Trimming removed 1 base from V and 8 bases from J; junction bases left unmatched: 11. The CDR3, as DNA: TGTGCCAGCAGCCAAGGACTAGCTGTCGACTATCAGCAGTACTTC. Its translation is CASSQGLAVDYQQYF.

The V call is TRBV28, the J call TRBJ1-1; D ambiguous. The germline V and J ends were trimmed by 6 bases and 3 bases, with 20 bases remaining between them. The CDR3 length is 16 residues. Germline V gene data show CDR1 as MDHEN and CDR2 as SYDVKM. CDR3 bases: TGTGCCAGCAGAGTTTTCGGGGTTGGGGTGTACACTGAAGCTTTCTTT. Translating gives CASRVFGVGVYTEAFF.

The chain carries TRBV5-1 and TRBJ2-7, with D tentatively TRBD1 (6 bases). The germline CDR1 and CDR2 sequences are SGHRS and YFSETQ. The V and J ends lost 2 bases and 2 bases respectively, with 8 bases between them. This CDR3 is 13 amino acids long. The CDR3 sequence: CASSFRDTYEQYF. Written as DNA, the CDR3 is TGCGCCAGCAGCTTCCGGGACACCTACGAGCAGTACTTC.

V gene TRBV7-8 combines with J gene TRBJ2-1, with TRBD2 matching over 8 bases. Germline V lookup: CDR1 SGHVS, CDR2 FQNEAQ. The CDR3 loop spans 16 amino acids. V was clipped by 6 bases and J by 3 bases; unmatched bases: 10. The CDR3, as DNA: TGTGCCAGCAGGGGGGTCCGGGCGGGAGGCTACAATGAGCAGTTCTTC. It specifies CASRGVRAGGYNEQFF.

The genes are TRBV27 and TRBJ1-2, with D perhaps matching TRBD1 (6 bases). This CDR3 is built from 18 residues. V was cut by 3 bases and J by 7 bases, with 27 bases left in between. Germline V gene data show CDR1 as MNHEY and CDR2 as SMNVEV (reference sequence). CDR3: CASSFRPPQGRGFGGYTF. The CDR3 nucleotides are TGTGCCAGCAGTTTCCGTCCACCACAGGGTCGGGGCTTTGGTGGCTACACCTTC.

The rearrangement links TRBV4-3 to TRBJ2-6, with D perhaps matching TRBD2 (5 bases). Germline assignment: CDR1 LGHNA and CDR2 YSLEER. This CDR3 comprises 17 residues. V was shortened by 0 bases and J by 0 bases, with 9 bases between the two germline ends. The CDR3 sequence: CASSQETTHSGANVLTF. As DNA, the CDR3 is TGCGCCAGCAGCCAAGAGACTACCCACTCTGGGGCCAACGTCCTGACTTTC.

A single count supports this clone. The genes are TRBV10-1 and TRBJ1-1; TRBD1 aligns across 10 bases. Germline V CDR1 and CDR2: WNHNN, SYGVQD (reference sequence). The J segment lost 3 bases and the V segment lost 8 bases, leaving 3 bases of the junction unmatched. The CDR3 spans 13 residues. The DNA for the CDR3 is TGCGCCAGCCGTGGGACAGGGGACACTGAAGCTTTCTTT. Protein product: CASRGTGDTEAFF.

The V and J genes are TRBV6-5 and TRBJ2-7; 10 bases are a match to TRBD2. CDR1 MNHEY and CDR2 SVGAGI come from the germline V gene. The CDR3 totals 13 residues. The J segment lost 4 bases and the V segment lost 6 bases, leaving 3 bases of the junction unmatched. CDR3 in amino acids: CASRLAGGYEQYF. CDR3 nucleotides: TGTGCCAGCAGATTAGCGGGGGGATACGAGCAGTACTTC.

A word on this clone: A junction end diverges from the germline sequence, so it may reflect a read error. V is TRBV20-1 and J is TRBJ2-1, with TRBD2 matching 7 bases. CDR3 length equals 11 residues. Germline V gene sequence: CDR1 DFQATT, CDR2 SNEGSKA (reference sequence). The CDR3: CSALLGLECIF. For the CDR3, the DNA is TGCAGTGCTTTGCTCGGACTAGAATGTATCTTC.

The count of this clone is one. V and J are TRBV5-4 and TRBJ2-7; TRBD1 matches 9 bases. Trimming cost V 4 bases and J 2 bases; bases outside gene matches: 4. This CDR3 is built from 14 residues. CDR1 SGHNT and CDR2 YYREEE come from the germline V gene (reference sequence). CDR3 sequence: CASSVGTGTYEQYF. The CDR3 coding sequence is TGTGCCAGCAGCGTCGGGACAGGGACCTACGAGCAGTACTTC.

The chain joins TRBV7-2 to TRBJ2-1; D is possibly TRBD2 (6 bases). Germline values: CDR1 SGHTA, CDR2 FQGNSA. The V and J ends lost 1 base and 10 bases respectively, with 14 bases between them. The CDR3 consists of 14 residues. The CDR3 is CASSLGPGRREQFF. The CDR3, as DNA: TGTGCCAGCAGCTTAGGGCCTGGGAGGAGGGAGCAGTTCTTC.

The chain is built from TRBV19 and TRBJ1-5; unclear D gene. Trimming left V 5 bases short and J 7 bases short, with 12 bases between. The CDR3 is 13 residues long. Per the germline V gene, CDR1 is LNHDA and CDR2 is SQIVND (reference sequence). The CDR3 protein is CASSVLSGQPQHF. CDR3 in DNA: TGTGCCAGTAGTGTGCTCTCGGGGCAGCCCCAGCATTTT.

The chain links TRBV9 to TRBJ2-7; the D is unclear. Deletions cut 1 base from V and 5 bases from J, with 4 bases between. The length of the CDR3 is 11 residues. Germline values: CDR1 SGDLS, CDR2 YYNGEE. The CDR3 is CASSVRDEQYF. Here the CDR3 DNA reads TGTGCCAGCAGCGTAAGGGACGAGCAGTACTTC.

The gene calls are TRBV28 and TRBJ1-2, with unresolved D. Trimming took off 5 bases at V and 11 bases at J, with 18 bases between the two ends. Looked up from germline, CDR1 is MDHEN and CDR2 is SYDVKM. This CDR3 contains 13 residues. CDR3 in DNA: TGTGCCAGCAGTCTCGCCGGCCTCCTGGATTACACCTTC. Its translation: CASSLAGLLDYTF.

The rearrangement uses TRBV19 and TRBJ1-1; D is perhaps TRBD1 (6 bases). The V and J ends lost 5 bases and 1 base respectively, with 11 bases between them. Germline CDR1 reads LNHDA; CDR2 reads SQIVND (reference sequence). The CDR3 has 14 residues. The CDR3 here is CASSLIRGNTEAFF. CDR3 nucleotides: TGTGCCAGTAGTCTCATCAGGGGGAACACTGAAGCTTTCTTT. Filled out from reference TRBV19 and TRBJ1-1, the complete variable domain reads DGGITQSPKYLFRKEGQNVTLSCEQNLNHDAMYWYRQDPGQGLRLIYYSQIVNDFQKGDIAEGYSVSREKKESFPLTVTSAQKNPTAFYLCASSLIRGNTEAFFGQGTRLTVV.

This clone was observed a single time. The chain has TRBV24-1 and TRBJ2-3; D uncertain. Trimming took off 6 bases at V and 6 bases at J, with 9 bases between the two ends. The CDR3 is made up of 12 amino acids. Germline values: CDR1 KGHDR, CDR2 SFDVKD. DNA of the CDR3: TGTGCCACCAGTCAGTATGCCGATACGCAGTATTTT. It yields the protein CATSQYADTQYF.

The rearrangement joins TRBV5-1 to TRBJ1-2, with a weak D call TRBD1 (6 bases). This CDR3 has 14 amino acids. The V end lost 4 bases, the J end lost 0 bases, and 10 bases lay between the germline ends. Germline V gene lookup returns CDR1 SGHRS and CDR2 YFSETQ. The CDR3 DNA is TGCGCCAGCAGCCAAGGGACAACTAACTATGGCTACACCTTC. It translates to CASSQGTTNYGYTF. Supplemented by reference TRBV5-1 and TRBJ1-2, the full variable domain reads KAGVTQTPRYLIKTRGQQVTLSCSPISGHRSVSWYQQTPGQGLQFLFEYFSETQRNKGNFPGRFSGRQFSNSRSEMNVSTLELGDSALYLCASSQGTTNYGYTFGSGTRLTVV.

The rearrangement links TRBV6-6 to TRBJ1-1; the D gene is possibly TRBD1 (5 bases). Germline V gives CDR1 MNHNY, CDR2 SVGAGI (reference sequence). V gave up 4 bases and J gave up 1 base, with 10 bases separating them. The CDR3 has 14 amino acids. CDR3 in amino acids: CASSSGPENTEAFF. In DNA, the CDR3 is TGTGCCAGCAGTTCGGGACCAGAGAACACTGAAGCTTTCTTT.

The chain is built from TRBV7-8 and TRBJ2-7; possible D gene TRBD2, 6 bases. The CDR3 consists of 11 residues. Trimming left V 5 bases short and J 7 bases short, with 9 bases between. The germline gives CDR1 SGHVS, CDR2 FQNEAQ. CDR3 coding DNA: TGTGCCAGCAGCCAGACTAGTGAGCAGTACTTC. This sequence encodes CASSQTSEQYF.

This chain links TRBV6-5 with TRBJ1-2; possible D gene TRBD1, 5 bases. Deletions cut 7 bases from V and 8 bases from J, with 17 bases between. CDR3 length: 13 amino acids. Germline CDR1 reads MNHEY; CDR2 reads SVGAGI. CDR3 coding DNA: TGTGCCAGCACCACCCGGGACCGGGGGGGCTACACCTTC. Protein: CASTTRDRGGYTF.

V and J are TRBV5-1 and TRBJ2-1, with TRBD2 matching 9 bases. Germline loops: CDR1 SGHRS, CDR2 YFSETQ. Trimming cost V 4 bases and J 9 bases; bases outside gene matches: 5. This CDR3 contains 13 residues. The CDR3 spells CASSLSGGSEQFF. CDR3 nucleotides: TGCGCCAGCAGCCTTAGCGGGGGAAGTGAGCAGTTCTTC.

The V call is TRBV12-3 or TRBV12-4, the J call TRBJ1-2; D might be TRBD1 (5 bases). The ends were cut back, 4 bases at V and 8 bases at J, with 14 bases in the middle. This CDR3 spans 13 amino acids. The CDR3 DNA follows: TGTGCCAGCAGTTCAGGGACCCCAGGCGGCTACACCTTC. It is translated as CASSSGTPGGYTF.

The chain joins TRBV5-1 to TRBJ1-2, with TRBD1 as a possible D gene (6 bases). V shed 0 bases and J shed 8 bases, with 17 bases lying between them. Germline CDR1 reads SGHRS; CDR2 reads YFSETQ. The CDR3 sequence is 15 residues long. The CDR3 region has the DNA TGCGCCAGCAGCTTGGCCTCAGGGGATATAGGCGGCTACACCTTC. Translation: CASSLASGDIGGYTF.

This clone was recorded once. The chain links TRBV19 to TRBJ2-5, with TRBD1 as a possible D gene (5 bases). Germline CDR1 is LNHDA and CDR2 is SQIVND (reference sequence). Trimming removed 3 bases from V and 4 bases from J, with 18 bases in between. This CDR3 has 16 residues. The CDR3 reads CASSIGAGSVPETQYF. In nucleotides, the CDR3 is TGTGCCAGTAGTATTGGAGCAGGGTCGGTCCCAGAGACCCAGTACTTC.

This sequence joins TRBV7-9 and TRBJ1-1; weak D call: TRBD1 (6 bases). Germline V gene sequence: CDR1 SEHNR, CDR2 FQNEAQ (reference sequence). The germline V and J ends were trimmed by 1 base and 0 bases, with 6 bases remaining between them. CDR3 length equals 14 residues. The CDR3 is CASSLEGVNTEAFF. CDR3 nucleotides: TGTGCCAGCAGCTTAGAGGGGGTGAACACTGAAGCTTTCTTT.

The rearrangement joins TRBV28 to TRBJ1-4, with 7 bases aligning to TRBD1. Germline-derived CDR1 and CDR2 are MDHEN and SYDVKM. This CDR3 region has 14 residues. V lost 6 bases, J lost 4 bases, and 5 bases stayed unmatched. CDR3 loop: CASSHQGGNEKLFF. The CDR3 nucleotides read TGTGCCAGCAGCCACCAGGGGGGTAATGAAAAACTGTTTTTT.

The chain is built from TRBV7-9 and TRBJ2-2; either TRBD1 or TRBD2 may fit D (5 bases each). V was clipped by 1 base and J by 0 bases, with 15 bases between them. The CDR3 contains 18 residues. Looked up from germline, CDR1 is SEHNR and CDR2 is FQNEAQ (reference sequence). Here the CDR3 reads CASSLVPGRTANTGELFF. The CDR3 DNA sequence: TGTGCCAGCAGCTTAGTCCCGGGACGGACCGCGAACACCGGGGAGCTGTTTTTT.

J is TRBJ1-5 and V is TRBV19; unclear D gene. Deletions cut 3 bases from V and 4 bases from J, with 4 bases between. Germline CDR1 reads LNHDA; CDR2 reads SQIVND (reference sequence). The CDR3 spans 12 residues. The CDR3 reads CASSIRNQPQHF. CDR3 bases: TGTGCCAGTAGTATTCGGAATCAGCCCCAGCATTTT.